This T cell receptor beta chain stems from a study of tumor-infiltrating lymphocytes in oesophageal squamous cell carcinoma (dated by TCRdb to the mid-2010s). Taken from cysteine to phenylalanine, the CDR3 has 15 residues. Only the CDR3 DNA stays, 45 bases, in frame from base 1. The V end gives up 6 bases and the J end 9 bases, leaving 11 bases in the junction not matched to a gene. The CDR1 and CDR2 encoded by the germline V gene are WSHSY and SAAADI. Libraries were made using PCR. Instrument used: Illumina HiSeq 2000. TCRdb trimmed public reads at Q25 via fastp, called clones via MiXCR and kept in-frame beta chains. Entries are consolidated by CDR3 protein sequence, retaining the most common genes and DNA. This sample is represented by around 12,000 distinct CDR3 sequences; around 56% of them were singletons. Around a third of the sample is taken by the ten largest. To note about this clonotype: No cognate antigen has been identified for it. Base qualities are not provided; no much larger clone lies one nucleotide away.

The TCR sequence derives from a female donor with esophageal squamous cell carcinoma. The chain links TRBV10-2 with TRBJ2-1; 10 nucleotides in the junction match TRBD2. Sequencing was done on a sample of esophageal tumor tissue. CDR3 sequence: CASSGETSGYVEQFF. At the DNA level, the sequence is TGCGCCAGCAGCGGGGAGACTAGCGGGTACGTTGAGCAGTTCTTC.